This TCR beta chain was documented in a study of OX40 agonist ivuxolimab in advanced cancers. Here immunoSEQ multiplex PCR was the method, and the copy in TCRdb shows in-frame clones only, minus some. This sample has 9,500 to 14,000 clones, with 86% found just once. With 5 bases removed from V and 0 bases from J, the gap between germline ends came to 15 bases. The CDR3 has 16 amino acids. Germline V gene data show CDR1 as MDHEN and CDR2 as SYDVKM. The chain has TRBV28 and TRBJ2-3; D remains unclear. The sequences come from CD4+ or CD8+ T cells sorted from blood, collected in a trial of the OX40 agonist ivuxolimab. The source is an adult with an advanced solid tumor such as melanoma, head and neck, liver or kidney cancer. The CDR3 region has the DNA TGTGCCAGCAGTCCACGCCTTGGGGTCAGCACAGATACGCAGTATTTT. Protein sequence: CASSPRLGVSTDTQYF. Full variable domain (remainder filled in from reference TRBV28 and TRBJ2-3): DVKVTQSSRYLVKRTGEKVFLECVQDMDHENMFWYRQDPGLGLRLIYFSYDVKMKEKGDIPEGYSVSREKKERFSLILESASTNQTSMYLCASSPRLGVSTDTQYFGPGTRLTVL.